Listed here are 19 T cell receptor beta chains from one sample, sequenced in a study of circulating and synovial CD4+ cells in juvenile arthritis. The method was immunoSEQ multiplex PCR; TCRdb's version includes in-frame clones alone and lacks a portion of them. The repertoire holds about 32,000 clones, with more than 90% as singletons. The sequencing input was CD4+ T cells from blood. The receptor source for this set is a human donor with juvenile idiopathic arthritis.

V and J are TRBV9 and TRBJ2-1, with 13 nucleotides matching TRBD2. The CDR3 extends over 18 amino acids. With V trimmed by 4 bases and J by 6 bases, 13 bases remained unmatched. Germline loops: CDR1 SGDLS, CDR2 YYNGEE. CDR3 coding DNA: TGTGCCAGCAGCTCCCGAGGGACGACTAGCGGGAGGCCCAATGAGCAGTTCTTC. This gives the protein CASSSRGTTSGRPNEQFF.

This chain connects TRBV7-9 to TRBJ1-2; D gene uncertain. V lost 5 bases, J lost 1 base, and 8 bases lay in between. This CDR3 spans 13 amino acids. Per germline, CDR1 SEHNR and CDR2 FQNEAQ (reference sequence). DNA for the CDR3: TGTGCCAGCAGCCCACAGCTTAACTATGGCTACACCTTC. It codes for CASSPQLNYGYTF.

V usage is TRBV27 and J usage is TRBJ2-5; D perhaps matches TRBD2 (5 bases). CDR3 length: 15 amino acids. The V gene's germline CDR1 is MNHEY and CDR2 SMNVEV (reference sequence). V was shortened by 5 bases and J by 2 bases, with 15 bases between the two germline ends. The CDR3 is CASSLHARTQETQYF. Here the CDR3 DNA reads TGTGCCAGCAGTCTACATGCGCGGACTCAAGAGACCCAGTACTTC.

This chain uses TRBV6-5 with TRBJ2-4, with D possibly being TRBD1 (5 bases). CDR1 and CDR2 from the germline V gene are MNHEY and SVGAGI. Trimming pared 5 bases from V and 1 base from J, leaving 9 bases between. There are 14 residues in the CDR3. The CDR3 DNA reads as TGTGCCAGCAGTACAGGTGGGGCCAAAAACATTCAGTACTTC. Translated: CASSTGGAKNIQYF.

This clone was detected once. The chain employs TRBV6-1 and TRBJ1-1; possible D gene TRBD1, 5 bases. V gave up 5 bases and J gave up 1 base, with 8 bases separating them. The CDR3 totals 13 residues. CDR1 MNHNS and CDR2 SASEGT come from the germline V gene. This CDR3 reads CASSLQANTEAFF. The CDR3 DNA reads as TGTGCCAGCAGTTTACAGGCGAACACTGAAGCTTTCTTT.

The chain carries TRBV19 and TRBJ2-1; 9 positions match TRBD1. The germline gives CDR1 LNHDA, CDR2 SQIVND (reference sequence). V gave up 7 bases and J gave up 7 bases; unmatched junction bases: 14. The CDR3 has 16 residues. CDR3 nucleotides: TGTGCCAGTACAACCTTCCGGGACAGGGCGGGAAATGAGCAGTTCTTC. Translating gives CASTTFRDRAGNEQFF.

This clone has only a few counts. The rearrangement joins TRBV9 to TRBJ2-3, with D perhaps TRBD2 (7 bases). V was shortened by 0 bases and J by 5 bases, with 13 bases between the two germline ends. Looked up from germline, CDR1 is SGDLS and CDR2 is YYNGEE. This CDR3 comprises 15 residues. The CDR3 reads CASSVEGGRGDTQYF. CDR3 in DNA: TGTGCCAGCAGCGTAGAGGGGGGGCGGGGAGATACGCAGTATTTT.

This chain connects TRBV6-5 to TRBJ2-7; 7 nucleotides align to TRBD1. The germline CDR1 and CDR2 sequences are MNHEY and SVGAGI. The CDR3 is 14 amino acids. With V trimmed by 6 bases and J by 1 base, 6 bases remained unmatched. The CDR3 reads CASRLQGPSYEQYF. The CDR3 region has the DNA TGTGCCAGCAGGCTACAGGGGCCATCCTACGAGCAGTACTTC.

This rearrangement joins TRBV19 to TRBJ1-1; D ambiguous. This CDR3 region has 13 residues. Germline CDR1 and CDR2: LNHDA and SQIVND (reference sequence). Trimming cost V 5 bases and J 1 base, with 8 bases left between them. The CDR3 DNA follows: TGTGCCAGTAGTTTCAGGCCGAACACTGAAGCTTTCTTT. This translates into CASSFRPNTEAFF.

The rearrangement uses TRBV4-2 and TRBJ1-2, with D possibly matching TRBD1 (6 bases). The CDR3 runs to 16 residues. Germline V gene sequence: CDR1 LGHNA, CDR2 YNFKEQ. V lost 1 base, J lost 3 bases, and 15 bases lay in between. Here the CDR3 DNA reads TGTGCCAGCAGCCAAGTGCCGGCAGGGGTCCACTATGGCTACACCTTC. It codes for CASSQVPAGVHYGYTF.

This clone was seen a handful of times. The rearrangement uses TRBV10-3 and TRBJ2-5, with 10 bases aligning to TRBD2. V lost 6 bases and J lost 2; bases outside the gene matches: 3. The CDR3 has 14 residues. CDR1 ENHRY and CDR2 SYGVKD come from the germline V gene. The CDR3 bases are TGTGCCATCAGCCGAGCGGGGGGGCAAGAGACCCAGTACTTC. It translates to CAISRAGGQETQYF.

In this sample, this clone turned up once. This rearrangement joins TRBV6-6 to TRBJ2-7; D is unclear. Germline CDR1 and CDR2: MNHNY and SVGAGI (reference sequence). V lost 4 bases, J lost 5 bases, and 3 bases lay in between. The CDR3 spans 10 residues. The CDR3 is CASSSDEQYF. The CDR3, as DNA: TGTGCCAGCAGTTCAGACGAGCAGTACTTC.

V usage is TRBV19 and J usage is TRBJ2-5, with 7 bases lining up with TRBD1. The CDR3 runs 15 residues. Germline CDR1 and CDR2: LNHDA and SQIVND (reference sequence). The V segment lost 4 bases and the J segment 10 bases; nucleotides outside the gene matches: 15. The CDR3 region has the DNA TGTGCCAGTAGTACGACCGGGACAGACAAGAGAGGCCAGTACTTC. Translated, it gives CASSTTGTDKRGQYF.

CDR3 in amino acids: CASSVEEGRGQGYTF. CDR3 in DNA: TGTGCCAGCAGCGTAGAGGAAGGTAGGGGGCAAGGCTACACCTTC. The gene calls are TRBV9 and TRBJ1-2; TRBD1 matches 7 bases. The CDR3 extends over 15 amino acids. V was pared by 0 bases and J by 8 bases, with 10 bases of the junction left unmatched. The germline gives CDR1 SGDLS, CDR2 YYNGEE. The complete variable domain, with remaining parts taken from reference TRBV9 and TRBJ1-2, reads DSGVTQTPKHLITATGQRVTLRCSPRSGDLSVYWYQQSLDQGLQFLIQYYNGEERAKGNILERFSAQQFPDLHSELNLSSLELGDSALYFCASSVEEGRGQGYTFGSGTRLTVV.

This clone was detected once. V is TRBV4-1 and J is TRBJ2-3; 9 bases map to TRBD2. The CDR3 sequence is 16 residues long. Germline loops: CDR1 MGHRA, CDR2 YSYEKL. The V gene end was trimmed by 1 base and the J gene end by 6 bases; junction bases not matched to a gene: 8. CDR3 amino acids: CASSQALAGVPDTQYF. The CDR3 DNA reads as TGCGCCAGCAGCCAAGCCTTAGCGGGAGTTCCGGATACGCAGTATTTT.

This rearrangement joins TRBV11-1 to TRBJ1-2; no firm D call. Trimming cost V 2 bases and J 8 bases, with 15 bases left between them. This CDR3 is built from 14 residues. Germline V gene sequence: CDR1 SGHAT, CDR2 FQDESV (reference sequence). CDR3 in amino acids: CASSLNEGREGYTF. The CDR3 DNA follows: TGTGCCAGCAGCTTAAACGAGGGAAGGGAAGGCTACACCTTC.

The CDR3 region is CASSRSTSSYEQYF. Here the CDR3 DNA reads TGTGCCAGCAGCCGCTCTACCTCCTCCTACGAGCAGTACTTC. The chain recombines TRBV9 with TRBJ2-5; unclear D gene. The DNA end is more similar to TRBJ2-7, so the J call may be wrong. Germline V gene sequence: CDR1 SGDLS, CDR2 YYNGEE. The CDR3 is 14 residues long.

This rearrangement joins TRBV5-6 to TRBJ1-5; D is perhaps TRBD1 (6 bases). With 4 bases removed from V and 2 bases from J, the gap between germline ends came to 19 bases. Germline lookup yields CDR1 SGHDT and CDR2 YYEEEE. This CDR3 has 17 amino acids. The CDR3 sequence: CASSLGGPGRGNQPQHF. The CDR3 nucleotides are TGTGCCAGCAGCCTAGGGGGACCCGGGAGGGGCAATCAGCCCCAGCATTTT.

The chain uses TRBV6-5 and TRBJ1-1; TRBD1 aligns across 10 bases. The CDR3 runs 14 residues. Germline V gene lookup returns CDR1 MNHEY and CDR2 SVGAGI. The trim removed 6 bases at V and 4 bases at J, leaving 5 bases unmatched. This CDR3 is CASRDRGRGTEAFF. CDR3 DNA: TGTGCCAGCAGAGACAGGGGGCGCGGCACTGAAGCTTTCTTT.